The 16 T cell receptor beta chains presented below share a single source sample, sequenced in a study of T cell responses to AZD1222 COVID-19 vaccine. Measured with immunoSEQ multiplex PCR; TCRdb has only the in-frame clones, and not every one. The profile shows tens of thousands of clones, about nine tenths of them singletons. The specimen was peripheral blood, collected 28 days after the second AZD1222 dose. These receptors came from an adult who received the AZD1222 COVID-19 vaccine.

The CDR3 reads CASSPFRDYNNEQFF. The CDR3 nucleotides read TGTGCCAGCAGTCCGTTCCGGGACTACAACAATGAGCAGTTCTTC. The genes are TRBV3-1 (or the pseudogene TRBV3-2) and TRBJ2-1, with TRBD2 identical over 7 bases. This CDR3 spans 15 amino acids. V trimming: 6 bases; J trimming: 5 bases; junction bases outside the gene matches: 10. Germline CDR1 is LGHDT and CDR2 is YNNKEL (reference sequence).

The chain recombines TRBV20-1 with TRBJ2-5; D possibly corresponds to TRBD2 (5 bases). The V gene lost 3 bases and the J gene lost 7 bases, with 18 bases spanning the gap. Germline CDR1 reads DFQATT; CDR2 reads SNEGSKA (reference sequence). The CDR3 totals 14 residues. The CDR3 sequence: CSASLRALTGTQYF. The CDR3 DNA sequence: TGCAGTGCTAGTCTGCGGGCCCTTACGGGGACCCAGTACTTC.

The CDR3 sequence is CATSRDQLGGTQPQHF. The CDR3 region has the DNA TGTGCCACCAGCAGAGATCAATTGGGGGGGACTCAGCCCCAGCATTTT. The gene calls are TRBV15 and TRBJ1-5; TRBD1 is a possible D gene (5 bases). The CDR3 is made up of 16 amino acids. Germline V CDR1 and CDR2: LNHNV, YYDKDF (reference sequence). Trimming removed 0 bases at V and 6 bases at J, with 15 bases between.

This chain joins TRBV28 and TRBJ1-2, with a tentative D call TRBD1 (6 bases). The CDR3 consists of 13 residues. The V and J ends lost 6 bases and 5 bases respectively, with 13 bases between them. Per germline, CDR1 MDHEN and CDR2 SYDVKM. The CDR3 loop is CASRTGGFYGYTF. CDR3 DNA: TGTGCCAGCAGGACAGGTGGATTTTATGGCTACACCTTC.

The chain uses TRBV1 and TRBJ1-5. TRBV1 corresponds to a pseudogene. The CDR3 totals 13 residues. The CDR3 nucleotides are TGCACCAGCAGCCAAGCTCGTAGCGAGCCCCAGCATTTT. Its translation is CTSSQARSEPQHF.

V usage is TRBV6-4 and J usage is TRBJ2-3; either TRBD1 or TRBD2 may supply D (5 bases each). Germline V CDR1 and CDR2: MRHNA, SNTAGT. The CDR3 is made up of 16 amino acids. Trimming cost V 0 bases and J 2 bases, with 12 bases left between them. CDR3 DNA sequence: TGTGCCAGCAGTGACTCCCTCTCGGGGCACACAGATACGCAGTATTTT. Translating gives CASSDSLSGHTDTQYF.

This sequence joins TRBV7-9 and TRBJ1-2; D remains unclear. With 1 base removed from V and 8 bases from J, the gap between germline ends came to 8 bases. Germline CDR1 SEHNR, CDR2 FQNEAQ (reference sequence). The CDR3 spans 12 residues. CDR3 loop: CASSLDQGGYTF. CDR3 DNA: TGTGCCAGCAGCTTAGATCAAGGCGGCTACACCTTC.

The gene calls are TRBV25-1 and TRBJ2-1; a weak D match, TRBD2 (6 bases). This CDR3 has 16 residues. V was shortened by 7 bases and J by 8 bases, with 24 bases between the two germline ends. CDR1 is MGHDK and CDR2 is SYGVNS in the germline V gene. The CDR3 DNA reads as TGTGCCAGCACGTTACGGGAGCTCAAATGTGGGGATGAGCAGTTCTTC. It encodes CASTLRELKCGDEQFF.

This clone was found a few times. The chain uses TRBV15 and TRBJ1-1, with D unresolved. The CDR3 spans 15 residues. Trimming left V 0 bases short and J 1 base short, with 9 bases between. The germline V gene has CDR1 LNHNV and CDR2 YYDKDF (reference sequence). The CDR3 reads CATSRELGRNTEAFF. The CDR3, as DNA: TGTGCCACCAGCAGAGAGCTCGGACGGAACACTGAAGCTTTCTTT.

The chain couples TRBV27 to TRBJ2-2; 9 bases line up with TRBD2. The V gene end was trimmed by 5 bases and the J gene end by 1 base; junction bases not matched to a gene: 2. The CDR3 loop spans 15 amino acids. Germline CDR1 MNHEY, CDR2 SMNVEV (reference sequence). CDR3 residues: CASSLSGRNTGELFF. CDR3 sequence (DNA): TGTGCCAGCAGTCTTAGCGGGAGGAACACCGGGGAGCTGTTTTTT.

This chain uses TRBV5-1 with TRBJ2-7, with 10 positions matching TRBD2. The V and J ends lost 4 bases and 5 bases, in that order; junction bases with no gene match: 12. CDR3 length: 16 residues. Germline CDR1 and CDR2: SGHRS and YFSETQ. The CDR3 region has the DNA TGCGCCAGCAGCCGCGGCCTAGCGGGAGAGGTCGACGAGCAGTACTTC. The encoded protein is CASSRGLAGEVDEQYF.

The chain carries TRBV6-1 and TRBJ2-1; D gene unclear. Trimming shortened V by 0 bases and J by 6 bases, and 9 bases separated the two germline ends. There are 14 residues in the CDR3. Germline V gene data show CDR1 as MNHNS and CDR2 as SASEGT. The CDR3 DNA follows: TGTGCCAGCAGTGAAGCGTCCCTTCCCAATGAGCAGTTCTTC. Protein: CASSEASLPNEQFF.

The chain carries TRBV19 and TRBJ2-1, with TRBD2 as a possible D gene (6 bases). The CDR3 runs 15 residues. V lost 10 bases and J lost 1, with 17 bases in between. In germline, CDR1 is LNHDA, CDR2 SQIVND (reference sequence). Here the CDR3 reads CATKLGTRSYNEQFF. Written as DNA, the CDR3 is TGTGCCACCAAACTCGGGACTCGATCCTACAATGAGCAGTTCTTC.

The chain joins TRBV27 to TRBJ2-1, with TRBD2 as a possible D gene (6 bases). V lost 7 bases to trimming and J lost 0 bases, with 25 bases between them. CDR3 size: 19 residues. Looked up from germline, CDR1 is MNHEY and CDR2 is SMNVEV (reference sequence). CDR3 sequence: CASTSPGAQRASSYNEQFF. For the CDR3, the DNA is TGTGCCAGCACCTCCCCCGGGGCACAGCGGGCGAGCTCCTACAATGAGCAGTTCTTC.

The chain is built from TRBV13 and TRBJ1-1, with a weak D call TRBD1 (6 bases). This CDR3 spans 14 amino acids. With 2 bases removed from V and 4 bases from J, the gap between germline ends came to 11 bases. In germline, CDR1 is PRHDT, CDR2 FYEKMQ (reference sequence). CDR3 residues: CASSLYGGGTEAFF. CDR3 coding DNA: TGTGCCAGCAGCTTATATGGAGGGGGCACTGAAGCTTTCTTT.

In its sample, this clone was seen once. J is TRBJ1-1 and V is TRBV7-7; the D is unclear. The CDR3 runs 13 residues. Germline assignment: CDR1 SSHAT and CDR2 FNYEAQ (reference sequence). Trimming stripped 5 bases from V and 0 bases from J, with 7 bases between. In DNA, the CDR3 is TGTGCCAGCAGCCCCCATTTGAACACTGAAGCTTTCTTT. This gives the protein CASSPHLNTEAFF.